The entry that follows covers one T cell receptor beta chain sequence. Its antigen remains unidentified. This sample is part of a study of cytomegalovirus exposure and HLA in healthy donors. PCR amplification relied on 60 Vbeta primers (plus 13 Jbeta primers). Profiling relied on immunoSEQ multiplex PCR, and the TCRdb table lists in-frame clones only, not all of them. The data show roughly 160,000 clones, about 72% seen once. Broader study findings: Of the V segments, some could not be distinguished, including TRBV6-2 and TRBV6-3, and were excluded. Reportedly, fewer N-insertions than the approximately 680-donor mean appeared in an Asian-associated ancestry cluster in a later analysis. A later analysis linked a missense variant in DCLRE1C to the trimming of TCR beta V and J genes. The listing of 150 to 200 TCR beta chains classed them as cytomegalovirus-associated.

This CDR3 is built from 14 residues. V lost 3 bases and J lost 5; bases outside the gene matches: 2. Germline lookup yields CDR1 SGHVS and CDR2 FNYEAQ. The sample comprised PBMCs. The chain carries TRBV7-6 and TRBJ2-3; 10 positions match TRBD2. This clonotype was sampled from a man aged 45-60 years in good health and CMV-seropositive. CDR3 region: CASSLGTSVDTQYF. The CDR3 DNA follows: TGTGCCAGCAGCTTGGGGACTAGCGTAGATACGCAGTATTTT.